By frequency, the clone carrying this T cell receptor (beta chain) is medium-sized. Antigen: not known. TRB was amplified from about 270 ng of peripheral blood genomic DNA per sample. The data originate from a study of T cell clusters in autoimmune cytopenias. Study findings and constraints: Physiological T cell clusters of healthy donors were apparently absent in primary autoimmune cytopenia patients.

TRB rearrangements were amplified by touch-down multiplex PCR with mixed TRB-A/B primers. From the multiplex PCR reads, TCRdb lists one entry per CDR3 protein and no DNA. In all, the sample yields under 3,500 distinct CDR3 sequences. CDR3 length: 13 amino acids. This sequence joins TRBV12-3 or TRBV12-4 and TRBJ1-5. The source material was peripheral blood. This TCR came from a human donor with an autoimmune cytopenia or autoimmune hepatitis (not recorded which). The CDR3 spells CASSLESNQPQHF.